Shown below are 25 T cell receptor beta chains from a single sample sequenced in a study of T cell changes during pregnancy in multiple sclerosis. TCRdb keeps only in-frame clones here, not all; method: immunoSEQ multiplex PCR. The sample yields about 130,000 clones, about 95% seen once. The sample in question was peripheral blood, obtained after pregnancy. These receptors were taken from a female donor with multiple sclerosis, enrolled in a pregnancy study.

The chain carries TRBV4-3 and TRBJ2-7; 11 bases align to TRBD2. V was pared by 5 bases and J by 3 bases, with 6 bases of the junction left unmatched. Germline CDR1 LGHNA, CDR2 YSLEER. This CDR3 contains 15 residues. As DNA, the CDR3 is TGCGCCAGCAGCTTCGGGACTAGCGGAGTCTACGAGCAGTACTTC. This sequence encodes CASSFGTSGVYEQYF.

The chain combines TRBV5-1 with TRBJ2-6; D perhaps matches TRBD1 (6 bases). This CDR3 has 17 residues. The germline V gene has CDR1 SGHRS and CDR2 YFSETQ. Between the trimmed V and J ends, which lost 0 bases and 3 bases, there was a span of 13 bases. The CDR3: CASSLGTGRGGANVLTF. In DNA form, the CDR3 reads TGCGCCAGCAGCTTGGGTACGGGCAGGGGTGGGGCCAACGTCCTGACTTTC. The complete variable domain, with remaining parts taken from reference TRBV5-1 and TRBJ2-6, reads KAGVTQTPRYLIKTRGQQVTLSCSPISGHRSVSWYQQTPGQGLQFLFEYFSETQRNKGNFPGRFSGRQFSNSRSEMNVSTLELGDSALYLCASSLGTGRGGANVLTFGAGSRLTVL.

The chain couples TRBV5-4 to TRBJ2-1, with D perhaps TRBD2 (6 bases). With 1 base removed from V and 3 bases from J, the gap between germline ends came to 11 bases. This CDR3 comprises 15 residues. Germline CDR1 SGHNT, CDR2 YYREEE (reference sequence). The CDR3 DNA is TGTGCCAGCAGCTTGCCTCGGGAGCACTACAATGAGCAGTTCTTC. It specifies CASSLPREHYNEQFF.

This clone was seen just once. V and J are TRBV7-8 and TRBJ1-4; D gene uncertain. V dropped 4 bases and J dropped 0 bases, with 6 bases sitting between them. Germline assignment: CDR1 SGHVS and CDR2 FQNEAQ. The length of the CDR3 is 14 residues. The CDR3 region has the DNA TGTGCCAGCAGCTCCCAGTCAACTAATGAAAAACTGTTTTTT. This encodes CASSSQSTNEKLFF.

Concerning this clone itself: Compared with germline, one end of the junction differs, possibly owing to a read error. The V and J genes are TRBV29-1 and TRBJ2-7; D is undetermined. The CDR3 covers 11 residues. Germline CDR1 is SQVTM and CDR2 is ANQGSEA. CDR3 DNA sequence: TGCAGCGTGGAAGATATCTACGAGCAGTACTTC. Residues: CSVEDIYEQYF.

The chain employs TRBV2 and TRBJ1-2, with D tentatively TRBD1 (5 bases). The V end was cut by 8 bases, the J end by 1 base, with 17 bases between. Germline values: CDR1 SNHLY, CDR2 FYNNEI. This CDR3 is 15 amino acids long. The CDR3 loop is CASPMGQGSNYGYTF. The CDR3 bases are TGTGCCAGCCCCATGGGTCAGGGAAGTAACTATGGCTACACCTTC.

The chain carries TRBV10-1 and TRBJ2-1; 9 positions agree with TRBD1. The germline V gene encodes CDR1 WNHNN and CDR2 SYGVQD (reference sequence). CDR3 length: 13 amino acids. V gave up 11 bases and J gave up 3 bases; unmatched junction bases: 5. CDR3 protein: CAGRDRVYNEQFF. CDR3 bases: TGCGCCGGACGGGACAGGGTCTACAATGAGCAGTTCTTC.

The genes are TRBV7-8 and TRBJ2-7; 8 nucleotides agree with TRBD2. The CDR3 contains 18 residues. The germline CDR1 and CDR2 sequences are SGHVS and FQNEAQ. The J segment lost 0 bases and the V segment lost 0 bases, leaving 10 bases of the junction unmatched. The CDR3 sequence: CASSLAAELAASSYEQYF. The CDR3 bases are TGTGCCAGCAGCTTAGCCGCTGAACTAGCGGCCTCCTCCTACGAGCAGTACTTC.

The chain combines TRBV27 with TRBJ1-5, with a weak D call TRBD1 (6 bases). V was clipped by 4 bases and J by 8 bases, with 12 bases between them. The V gene's germline CDR1 is MNHEY and CDR2 SMNVEV (reference sequence). The CDR3 loop spans 13 amino acids. The CDR3 spells CASSWTAGEPQHF. DNA of the CDR3: TGTGCCAGCAGTTGGACAGCGGGGGAGCCCCAGCATTTT.

The chain joins TRBV28 to TRBJ1-1; 11 nucleotides align to TRBD1. The germline gives CDR1 MDHEN, CDR2 SYDVKM. V lost 7 bases to trimming and J lost 11 bases; unmatched junction nucleotides: 9. This CDR3 has 13 amino acids. The CDR3 DNA is TGTGCCAGCAACTACGGACAGGGGGCAAAGGCTTTCTTT. It encodes CASNYGQGAKAFF.

V is TRBV15 and J is TRBJ1-5; D gene uncertain. From germline, CDR1 is LNHNV and CDR2 YYDKDF (reference sequence). V gave up 1 base and J gave up 4 bases, with 2 bases separating them. The CDR3 spans 12 residues. In DNA form, the CDR3 reads TGTGCCACCAGCAGAGCTAATCAGCCCCAGCATTTT. Translating gives CATSRANQPQHF. The full variable domain, in which reference TRBV15 and TRBJ1-5 provide the parts outside the CDR3, is DAMVIQNPRYQVTQFGKPVTLSCSQTLNHNVMYWYQQKSSQAPKLLFHYYDKDFNNEADTPDNFQSRRPNTSFCFLDIRSPGLGDTAMYLCATSRANQPQHFGDGTRLSIL.

This chain joins TRBV25-1 and TRBJ2-2, with a possible D match to TRBD2 (6 bases). CDR1 and CDR2 (germline): MGHDK, SYGVNS. V lost 9 bases, J lost 6 bases, and 14 bases lay in between. The CDR3 has 13 amino acids. CDR3 protein: CASTGTPAGELFF. DNA for the CDR3: TGTGCCAGTACCGGGACTCCCGCCGGGGAGCTGTTTTTT. The full variable domain, rest sourced from reference TRBV25-1 and TRBJ2-2, is EADIYQTPRYLVIGTGKKITLECSQTMGHDKMYWYQQDPGMELHLIHYSYGVNSTEKGDLSSESTVSRIRTEHFPLTLESARPSHTSQYLCASTGTPAGELFFGEGSRLTVL.

The chain couples TRBV11-2 to TRBJ2-1; 7 positions match TRBD1. J was trimmed by 7 bases and V by 5 bases; bases with no gene match: 17. The CDR3 totals 17 residues. The germline V gene encodes CDR1 SGHAT and CDR2 FQNNGV. The CDR3 DNA is TGTGCCAGCAGCCCACAAGTACGAACCGGGACAGATAATGAGCAGTTCTTC. Residues: CASSPQVRTGTDNEQFF.

The rearrangement joins TRBV5-4 to TRBJ2-7; 8 bases fit TRBD1. The CDR3 spans 16 residues. V gave up 0 bases and J gave up 2 bases; unmatched junction bases: 7. Germline CDR1 is SGHNT and CDR2 is YYREEE (reference sequence). CDR3: CASSLATGTGTYEQYF. CDR3 bases: TGTGCCAGCAGCTTGGCGACCGGGACAGGTACCTACGAGCAGTACTTC.

The gene calls are TRBV7-6 and TRBJ2-3; tentative D call: TRBD1 (6 bases). CDR1 is SGHVS, CDR2 FNYEAQ, per germline. The CDR3 spans 18 residues. Trimming removed 2 bases at V and 0 bases at J, with 18 bases between. CDR3 region: CASSLLVGGPTSTDTQYF. CDR3 DNA: TGTGCCAGCAGCTTACTAGTTGGGGGCCCTACTAGCACAGATACGCAGTATTTT.

This chain uses TRBV19 with TRBJ2-2, with D maybe TRBD1 (5 bases). Germline CDR1 LNHDA, CDR2 SQIVND (reference sequence). The CDR3 has 15 residues. Trimming took 3 bases from V and 0 from J, leaving 8 bases between them. For the CDR3, the DNA is TGTGCCAGTAGTATTGTAGGGGCGAACACCGGGGAGCTGTTTTTT. As protein: CASSIVGANTGELFF.

V gene TRBV9 combines with J gene TRBJ2-1; maybe TRBD2 (5 bases). The CDR3 runs to 13 residues. Germline values: CDR1 SGDLS, CDR2 YYNGEE. Between the trimmed V and J ends, which lost 3 bases and 9 bases, there was a span of 13 bases. CDR3 protein: CASSGAVTGEQFF. CDR3 in DNA: TGTGCCAGCAGCGGAGCGGTAACGGGTGAGCAGTTCTTC.

The chain recombines TRBV10-2 with TRBJ2-1, with a possible D match to TRBD2 (5 bases). This CDR3 comprises 15 residues. Trimming cost V 4 bases and J 6 bases, with 16 bases left between them. Germline CDR1 and CDR2: WSHSY and SAAADI. CDR3 sequence reads: CASSGRPPAGNEQFF. CDR3 nucleotides: TGCGCCAGCAGTGGACGGCCCCCGGCGGGCAATGAGCAGTTCTTC.

The CDR3 region has the DNA TGTGCCAGCAGCTTTCCGGGACTTTACAATGAGCAGTTCTTC. Its translation is CASSFPGLYNEQFF. V gene TRBV7-8 combines with J gene TRBJ2-1; D is possibly TRBD2 (6 bases). Germline V CDR1 and CDR2: SGHVS, FQNEAQ. V was pared by 3 bases and J by 4 bases, with 10 bases between. The CDR3 length is 14 residues.

The rearrangement uses TRBV28 and TRBJ1-5; TRBD1 is a possible D gene (5 bases). Trimming cost V 6 bases and J 0 bases, with 12 bases left between them. The CDR3 is 15 amino acids. Germline-derived CDR1 and CDR2 are MDHEN and SYDVKM. CDR3 in amino acids: CASRWGDGSNQPQHF. The DNA for the CDR3 is TGTGCCAGCAGGTGGGGGGACGGTAGCAATCAGCCCCAGCATTTT.

The V gene is TRBV29-1, the J gene TRBJ2-7, with TRBD1 identical over 9 bases. The junction had 7 bases not matched to a gene; V was cut back by 6 bases and J by 4 bases. The CDR3 consists of 13 residues. Germline lookup yields CDR1 SQVTM and CDR2 ANQGSEA. The CDR3 DNA reads TGCAGCGTGAACAGGGGGCAAACGTACGAGCAGTACTTC. Its protein product is CSVNRGQTYEQYF.

CDR3 region: CASSYTGQQETQYF. In nucleotides, the CDR3 is TGTGCCAGCAGTTACACGGGACAACAAGAGACCCAGTACTTC. The chain links TRBV6-6 to TRBJ2-5; TRBD1 might be the D (6 bases). This CDR3 region has 14 residues. From germline, CDR1 is MNHNY and CDR2 SVGAGI (reference sequence). The germline V and J ends were trimmed by 2 bases and 2 bases, with 9 bases remaining between them.

V and J are TRBV28 and TRBJ1-5; D unclear. The V gene's germline CDR1 is MDHEN and CDR2 SYDVKM. Deletions cut 5 bases from V and 6 bases from J, with 17 bases between. The CDR3 covers 15 residues. The CDR3 coding sequence is TGTGCCAGCAGTCCGAGGATGGTTATCGGTCAGCCCCAGCATTTT. Encoded protein: CASSPRMVIGQPQHF.

The V and J genes are TRBV10-3 and TRBJ2-3; TRBD2 aligns across 12 bases. Germline trimming cut 5 bases from V and 6 bases from J; bases unmatched to any gene: 9. This CDR3 spans 16 amino acids. Germline V lookup: CDR1 ENHRY, CDR2 SYGVKD. The CDR3 loop reads CAISRGLAGSPDTQYF. CDR3 bases: TGTGCCATCAGTAGAGGACTAGCGGGATCCCCCGATACGCAGTATTTT.

The V and J genes are TRBV18 and TRBJ1-2, with D uncertain. The CDR3 sequence is 13 residues long. Germline V gene lookup returns CDR1 KGHSH and CDR2 LQKENI. The ends were cut back, 1 base at V and 7 bases at J, with 10 bases in the middle. This chain's CDR3 is CASSPQSPGGYTF. The CDR3 DNA is TGTGCCAGCTCACCACAGAGTCCCGGTGGCTACACCTTC.